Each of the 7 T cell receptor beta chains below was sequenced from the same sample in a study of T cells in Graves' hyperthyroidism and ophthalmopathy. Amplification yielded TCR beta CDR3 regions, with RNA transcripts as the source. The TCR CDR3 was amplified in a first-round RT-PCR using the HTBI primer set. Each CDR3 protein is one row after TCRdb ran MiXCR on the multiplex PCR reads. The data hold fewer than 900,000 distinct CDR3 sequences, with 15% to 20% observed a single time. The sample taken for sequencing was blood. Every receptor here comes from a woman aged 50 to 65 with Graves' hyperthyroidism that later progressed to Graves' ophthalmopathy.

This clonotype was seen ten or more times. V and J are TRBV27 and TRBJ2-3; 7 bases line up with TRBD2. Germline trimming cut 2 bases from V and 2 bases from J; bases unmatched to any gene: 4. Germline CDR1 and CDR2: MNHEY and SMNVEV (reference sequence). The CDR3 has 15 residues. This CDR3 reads CASSLAGDITDTQYF. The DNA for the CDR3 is TGTGCCAGCAGTTTAGCGGGGGATATCACAGATACGCAGTATTTT.

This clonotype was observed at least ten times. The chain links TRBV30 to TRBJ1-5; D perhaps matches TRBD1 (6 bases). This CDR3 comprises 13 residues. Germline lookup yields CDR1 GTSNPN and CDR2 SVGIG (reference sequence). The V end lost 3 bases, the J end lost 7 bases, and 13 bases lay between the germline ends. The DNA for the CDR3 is TGTGCCTGGAGGTCGGACAGTCACCAGCCCCAGCATTTT. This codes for CAWRSDSHQPQHF.

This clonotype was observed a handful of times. CDR3 bases: TGTGCCAGCAGCTCAATCCGGACAGACAGAAACTATGGCTACACCTTC. It specifies CASSSIRTDRNYGYTF. The rearrangement links TRBV11-2 to TRBJ1-2; a weak D match, TRBD1 (6 bases). With 4 bases removed from V and 2 bases from J, the gap between germline ends came to 17 bases. The germline V gene has CDR1 SGHAT and CDR2 FQNNGV. The CDR3 has 16 residues.

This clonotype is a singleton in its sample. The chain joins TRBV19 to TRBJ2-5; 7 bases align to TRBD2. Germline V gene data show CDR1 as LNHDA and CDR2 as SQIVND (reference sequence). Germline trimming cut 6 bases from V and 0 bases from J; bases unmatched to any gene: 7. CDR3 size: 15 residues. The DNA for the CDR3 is TGTGCCAGTAGCAAGACCGGGACTAACCAAGAGACCCAGTACTTC. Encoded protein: CASSKTGTNQETQYF.

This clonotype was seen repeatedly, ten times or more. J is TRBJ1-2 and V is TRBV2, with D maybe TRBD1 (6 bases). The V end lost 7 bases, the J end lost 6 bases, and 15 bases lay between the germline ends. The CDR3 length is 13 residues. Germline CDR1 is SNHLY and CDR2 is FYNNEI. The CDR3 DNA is TGTGCCAGCATCACAGGGTATGAACATGGCTACACCTTC. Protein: CASITGYEHGYTF.

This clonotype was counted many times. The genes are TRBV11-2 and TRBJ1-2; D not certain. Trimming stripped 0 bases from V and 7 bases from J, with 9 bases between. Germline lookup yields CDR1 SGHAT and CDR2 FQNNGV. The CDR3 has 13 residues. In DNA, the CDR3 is TGTGCCAGCAGCTTAGATCGGCGGGGTGGCTACACCTTC. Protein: CASSLDRRGGYTF.

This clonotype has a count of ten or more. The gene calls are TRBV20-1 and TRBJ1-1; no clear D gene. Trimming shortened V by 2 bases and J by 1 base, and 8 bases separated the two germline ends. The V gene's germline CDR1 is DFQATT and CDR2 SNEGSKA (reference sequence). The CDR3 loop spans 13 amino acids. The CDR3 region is CSARPLGNTEAFF. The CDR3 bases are TGCAGTGCTAGACCGTTGGGGAACACTGAAGCTTTCTTT.